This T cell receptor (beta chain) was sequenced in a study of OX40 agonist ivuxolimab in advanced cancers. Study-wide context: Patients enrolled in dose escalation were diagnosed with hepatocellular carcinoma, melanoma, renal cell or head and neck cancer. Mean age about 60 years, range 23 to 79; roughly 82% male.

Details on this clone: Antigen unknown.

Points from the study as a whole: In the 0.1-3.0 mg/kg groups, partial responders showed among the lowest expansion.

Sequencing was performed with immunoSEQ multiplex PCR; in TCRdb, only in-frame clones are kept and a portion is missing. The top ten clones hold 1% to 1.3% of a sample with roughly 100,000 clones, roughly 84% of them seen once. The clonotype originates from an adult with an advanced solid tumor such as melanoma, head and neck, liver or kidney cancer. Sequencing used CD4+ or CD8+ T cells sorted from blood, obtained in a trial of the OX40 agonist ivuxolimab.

The CDR3 bases are TGTGCCAGCAGTTATTTTCACAGGGGACAGGAGGGCTACACCTTC. Translated: CASSYFHRGQEGYTF. The chain is built from TRBV28 and TRBJ1-2; TRBD1 aligns across 8 bases. Unmatched junction bases numbered 12, after V lost 4 bases and J lost 8 bases. There are 15 residues in the CDR3. Germline lookup yields CDR1 MDHEN and CDR2 SYDVKM.